This T cell receptor beta chain was sequenced for a study of metastatic and nonmetastatic thyroid tumors. In the study overall: The study looked at repertoires side by side in blood and in tumor or nodule tissue from malignant and benign thyroid patients. Study findings and constraints: Significantly greater TCR beta diversity was reportedly found in malignant thyroid tumors than in benign nodules (in blood and tumor).

The germline V gene has CDR1 LGHNA and CDR2 YSLEER. The J segment lost 3 bases and the V segment lost 2 bases, leaving 9 bases of the junction unmatched. CDR3 length equals 17 residues. About this clone itself: Its antigen is undetermined.

As originally analysed: Building a distant-metastasis classifier for papillary thyroid cancer drew on CDR3 differences across clinicopathological groups. TCRdb reassembled clones from the PCR reads with MiXCR. TCRdb's processing, not the study's, gives the V and J calls here. The sample has approximately 20,000 clones, about 34% seen once. All patients were treatment-naive before thyroid surgery. The receptor was derived from a male donor with papillary thyroid cancer or a benign thyroid nodule (not recorded which). Some clones in this sample may be carry-over from other donors' samples. The rearrangement uses TRBV4-3 and TRBJ2-3; 9 bases are shared with TRBD1. The sample was tumor tissue. CDR3 in amino acids: CASSQQTGGGSTDTQYF. The CDR3 nucleotides are TGCGCCAGCAGCCAACAAACAGGGGGCGGCTCGACAGATACGCAGTATTTT.